This T cell receptor (beta chain) is from a study of blood T cells in healthy people across ages. The CDR3 spans 15 residues. V trimming: 1 base; J trimming: 6 bases; junction bases outside the gene matches: 8. The germline gives CDR1 DFQATT, CDR2 SNEGSKA (reference sequence). A second PCR, run for about 7 to 12 cycles, used a sample-barcoded 5' primer plus a J-beta primer mix. Via MiXCR, TCRdb re-called the 5' RACE reads, giving one row per CDR3 protein. This table has some 920,000 distinct CDR3 sequences, just over 50% appearing once. The sequencing input was blood. The chain combines TRBV20-1 with TRBJ2-1; 8 bases fit TRBD2. The TCR originated in a woman aged 55 to 70 in good health. DNA of the CDR3: TGCAGTGCTAGAGCCGCGGGAGGATCAGTCAATGAGCAGTTCTTC. Translated, it gives CSARAAGGSVNEQFF.